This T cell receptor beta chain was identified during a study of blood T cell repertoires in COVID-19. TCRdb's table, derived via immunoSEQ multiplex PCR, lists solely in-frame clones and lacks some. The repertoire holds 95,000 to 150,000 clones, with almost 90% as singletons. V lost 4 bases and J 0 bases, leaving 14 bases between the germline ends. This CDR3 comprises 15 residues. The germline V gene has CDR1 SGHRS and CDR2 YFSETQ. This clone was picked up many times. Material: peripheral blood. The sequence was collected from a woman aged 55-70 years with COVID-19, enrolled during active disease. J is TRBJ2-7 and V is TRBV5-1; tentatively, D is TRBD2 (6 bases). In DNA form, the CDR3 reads TGCGCCAGCAGCCGCGGTAGCGGAAGCTCCTACGAGCAGTACTTC. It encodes CASSRGSGSSYEQYF.